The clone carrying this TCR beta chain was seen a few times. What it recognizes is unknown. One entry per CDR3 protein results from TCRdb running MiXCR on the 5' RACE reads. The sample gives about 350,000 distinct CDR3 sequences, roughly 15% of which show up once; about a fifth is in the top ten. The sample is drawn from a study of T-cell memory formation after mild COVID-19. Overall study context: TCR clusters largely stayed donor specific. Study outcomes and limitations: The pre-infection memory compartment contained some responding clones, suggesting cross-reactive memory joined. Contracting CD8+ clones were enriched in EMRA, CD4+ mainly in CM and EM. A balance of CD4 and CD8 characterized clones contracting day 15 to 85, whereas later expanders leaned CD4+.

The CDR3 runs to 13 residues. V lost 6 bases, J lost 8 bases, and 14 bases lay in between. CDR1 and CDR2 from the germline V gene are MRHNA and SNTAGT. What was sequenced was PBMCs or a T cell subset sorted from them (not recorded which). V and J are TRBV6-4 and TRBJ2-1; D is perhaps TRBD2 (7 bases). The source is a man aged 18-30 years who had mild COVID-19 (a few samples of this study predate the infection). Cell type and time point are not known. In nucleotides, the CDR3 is TGTGCCAGCAGCGAAGACGGGGGGCATGAGCAGTTCTTC. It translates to CASSEDGGHEQFF.